This is a list of T cell receptor beta chains from one sample in a study of T cells after yellow fever vaccination. MiXCR, run by TCRdb on the 5' RACE reads, gives a single entry per CDR3 protein. The sample lists about 73,000 distinct CDR3 sequences, approximately 7.5% seen once, with 35% to 45% in the top ten. The sequencing here drew on CD8+ T cells sorted from PBMCs, taken on the day of the yellow fever booster vaccination. The receptor source for this set is a man younger than 45 who received the YFV17D yellow fever vaccine. Each CDR3 is given with its conserved first and last residue. D genes are given only for firm matches. Size tells how often a clone was seen (once, few, many) or the class of an expanded clone, and some rows leave it out.

v_gene: TRBV7-7; d_gene: TRBD2; j_gene: TRBJ2-1; abundance: -; CDR3aa: CASSPAGVNEQFF; CDR3nt: TGTGCTAGCAGCCCAGCGGGAGTCAATGAGCAGTTCTTC
v_gene: TRBV7-9; d_gene: TRBD2; j_gene: TRBJ2-4; abundance: -; CDR3aa: CASSPRSGRNIQYF; CDR3nt: TGTGCCAGCAGCCCCCGTAGCGGGAGAAACATTCAGTACTTC
v_gene: TRBV5-1; d_gene: -; j_gene: TRBJ1-4; abundance: few; CDR3aa: CASSSEGGLGEKLFF; CDR3nt: TGCGCCAGCAGCTCCGAAGGGGGGCTGGGTGAAAAACTGTTTTTT
v_gene: TRBV11-3; d_gene: -; j_gene: TRBJ2-1; abundance: few; CDR3aa: CASSEGGDNYNEQFF; CDR3nt: TGTGCCAGCAGTGAGGGGGGAGATAATTACAATGAGCAGTTCTTC
v_gene: TRBV6-5; d_gene: -; j_gene: TRBJ2-3; abundance: -; CDR3aa: CASSYGLAADTQYF; CDR3nt: TGTGCCAGCAGTTACGGGCTAGCAGCAGATACGCAGTATTTT
v_gene: TRBV20-1; d_gene: -; j_gene: TRBJ2-1; abundance: -; CDR3aa: CSAPGGLRGNEQFF; CDR3nt: TGCAGTGCCCCTGGCGGACTCCGTGGCAATGAGCAGTTCTTC
v_gene: TRBV29-1; d_gene: -; j_gene: TRBJ2-7; abundance: few; CDR3aa: CSVESEYEQYF; CDR3nt: TGCAGCGTTGAGTCCGAATACGAGCAGTACTTC
v_gene: TRBV20-1; d_gene: TRBD1; j_gene: TRBJ1-5; abundance: few; CDR3aa: CSARDPRQGDYQPQHF; CDR3nt: TGCAGTGCTAGAGACCCCCGGCAGGGGGATTATCAGCCCCAGCATTTT
v_gene: TRBV2; d_gene: TRBD1; j_gene: TRBJ2-7; abundance: few; CDR3aa: CASSPVTGSSYEQYF; CDR3nt: TGTGCCAGCAGTCCTGTGACAGGGAGCTCCTACGAGCAGTACTTC
v_gene: TRBV24-1; d_gene: -; j_gene: TRBJ2-1; abundance: -; CDR3aa: CATSDWGEQFF; CDR3nt: TGTGCCACCAGTGATTGGGGAGAGCAGTTCTTC
v_gene: TRBV4-1; d_gene: TRBD1; j_gene: TRBJ2-1; abundance: many; CDR3aa: CASSSGGRGKFF; CDR3nt: TGCGCCAGCAGCTCTGGAGGCAGGGGGAAGTTCTTC
v_gene: TRBV15; d_gene: -; j_gene: TRBJ2-7; abundance: few; CDR3aa: CATSRSSTSYEQYF; CDR3nt: TGTGCCACCAGCAGATCGTCGACTAGCTACGAGCAGTACTTC
v_gene: TRBV11-2; d_gene: -; j_gene: TRBJ2-1; abundance: -; CDR3aa: CASSYGAREQFF; CDR3nt: TGTGCCAGCAGCTATGGCGCTAGGGAGCAGTTCTTC
v_gene: TRBV12-3/TRBV12-4; d_gene: -; j_gene: TRBJ2-2; abundance: -; CDR3aa: CASRRGPTNTGELFF; CDR3nt: TGTGCCAGCAGACGTGGACCCACGAACACCGGGGAGCTGTTTTTT
v_gene: TRBV9; d_gene: -; j_gene: TRBJ2-1; abundance: -; CDR3aa: CASSPRADSSYNEQFF; CDR3nt: TGTGCCAGCAGCCCTCGAGCGGACAGCTCCTACAATGAGCAGTTCTTC
v_gene: TRBV5-4; d_gene: TRBD1; j_gene: TRBJ1-1; abundance: -; CDR3aa: CASSNRGTTEAFF; CDR3nt: TGTGCCAGCAGCAACAGGGGGACCACTGAAGCTTTCTTT
v_gene: TRBV5-4; d_gene: TRBD2; j_gene: TRBJ2-1; abundance: few; CDR3aa: CASSVTSGDNEQFF; CDR3nt: TGTGCCAGCAGCGTGACTAGCGGAGACAATGAGCAGTTCTTC
v_gene: TRBV20-1; d_gene: -; j_gene: TRBJ2-1; abundance: -; CDR3aa: CSARSGTPIQHYNEQFF; CDR3nt: TGCAGTGCTAGGTCCGGGACACCCATCCAGCACTACAATGAGCAGTTCTTC
v_gene: TRBV6-2/TRBV6-3; d_gene: TRBD1; j_gene: TRBJ1-5; abundance: few; CDR3aa: CASSPIDRVQPQHF; CDR3nt: TGTGCCAGCAGTCCTATTGACAGGGTACAGCCCCAGCATTTT
v_gene: TRBV28; d_gene: TRBD2; j_gene: TRBJ2-5; abundance: -; CDR3aa: CASTTGTSGWGETQYF; CDR3nt: TGTGCCAGCACTACCGGGACTAGCGGGTGGGGAGAGACCCAGTACTTC
v_gene: TRBV6-2/TRBV6-3; d_gene: -; j_gene: TRBJ2-7; abundance: many; CDR3aa: CASSYSGPTYEQYF; CDR3nt: TGTGCCAGCAGTTACAGCGGGCCGACCTACGAGCAGTACTTC
v_gene: TRBV5-1; d_gene: -; j_gene: TRBJ1-5; abundance: few; CDR3aa: CASSLTGQFSNQPQHF; CDR3nt: TGCGCCAGCAGCCTTACGGGACAATTTAGCAATCAGCCCCAGCATTTT
v_gene: TRBV12-3/TRBV12-4; d_gene: TRBD1; j_gene: TRBJ2-1; abundance: many; CDR3aa: CASSLVGTGNEQFF; CDR3nt: TGTGCCAGCAGTTTAGTAGGGACAGGCAATGAGCAGTTCTTC
v_gene: TRBV28; d_gene: -; j_gene: TRBJ2-5; abundance: few; CDR3aa: CASSYGGGVEETQYF; CDR3nt: TGTGCCAGCAGTTACGGCGGAGGGGTTGAAGAGACCCAGTACTTC
v_gene: TRBV28; d_gene: TRBD2; j_gene: TRBJ2-7; abundance: -; CDR3aa: CASSGLAEFELYEQYF; CDR3nt: TGTGCCAGCAGTGGACTAGCGGAATTTGAGCTCTACGAGCAGTACTTC
v_gene: TRBV7-2; d_gene: -; j_gene: TRBJ2-7; abundance: many; CDR3aa: CASSRRDVSYEQYF; CDR3nt: TGTGCCAGCAGCCGGCGGGACGTCTCCTACGAGCAGTACTTC
v_gene: TRBV28; d_gene: -; j_gene: TRBJ2-7; abundance: -; CDR3aa: CASSRGQLEDHEQYF; CDR3nt: TGTGCCAGCAGTCGTGGACAGCTGGAGGACCACGAGCAGTACTTC
v_gene: TRBV29-1; d_gene: -; j_gene: TRBJ2-1; abundance: -; CDR3aa: CSVVPGNGNEQFF; CDR3nt: TGCAGCGTTGTCCCAGGGAACGGCAATGAGCAGTTCTTC
v_gene: TRBV6-1; d_gene: -; j_gene: TRBJ2-5; abundance: -; CDR3aa: CASTVTGTLSQETQYF; CDR3nt: TGTGCCAGCACCGTAACAGGGACCCTCAGCCAAGAGACCCAGTACTTC
v_gene: TRBV7-9; d_gene: TRBD1; j_gene: TRBJ2-5; abundance: few; CDR3aa: CASSPTGQRETQYF; CDR3nt: TGTGCCAGCAGCCCAACGGGACAGAGAGAGACCCAGTACTTC
v_gene: TRBV27; d_gene: -; j_gene: TRBJ2-1; abundance: -; CDR3aa: CASSFNRNEQFF; CDR3nt: TGTGCCAGCAGTTTTAATCGCAATGAGCAGTTCTTC
v_gene: TRBV15; d_gene: -; j_gene: TRBJ2-5; abundance: few; CDR3aa: CATSRDSPQETQYF; CDR3nt: TGTGCCACCAGCAGAGATTCACCACAAGAGACCCAGTACTTC
v_gene: TRBV24-1; d_gene: TRBD1; j_gene: TRBJ2-3; abundance: -; CDR3aa: CATSDLRDRGTDTQYF; CDR3nt: TGTGCCACCAGTGATTTGCGGGACAGGGGGACAGATACGCAGTATTTT
v_gene: TRBV30; d_gene: -; j_gene: TRBJ2-1; abundance: few; CDR3aa: CAWDGTPQGYNEQFF; CDR3nt: TGTGCCTGGGATGGTACTCCTCAGGGGTACAATGAGCAGTTCTTC
v_gene: TRBV11-2; d_gene: -; j_gene: TRBJ2-7; abundance: few; CDR3aa: CASSQGPGIEQYF; CDR3nt: TGTGCCAGCAGCCAGGGGCCGGGTATCGAGCAGTACTTC
v_gene: TRBV7-9; d_gene: TRBD2; j_gene: TRBJ2-3; abundance: -; CDR3aa: CASSLGLAGELSDTQYF; CDR3nt: TGTGCCAGCAGCCTGGGACTAGCGGGAGAGCTGTCAGATACGCAGTATTTT
v_gene: TRBV20-1; d_gene: TRBD2; j_gene: TRBJ2-1; abundance: -; CDR3aa: CSAGTSGPTYNEQFF; CDR3nt: TGCAGTGCTGGGACTAGCGGGCCTACCTACAATGAGCAGTTCTTC
v_gene: TRBV11-2; d_gene: -; j_gene: TRBJ1-2; abundance: few; CDR3aa: CASSLEGTNSF; CDR3nt: TGTGCCAGCAGCTTAGAAGGGACAAACAGCTTC
v_gene: TRBV2; d_gene: TRBD1; j_gene: TRBJ2-2; abundance: many; CDR3aa: CASTAPGQGAPGELFF; CDR3nt: TGTGCCAGCACTGCCCCGGGACAGGGGGCGCCCGGGGAGCTGTTTTTT
v_gene: TRBV7-8; d_gene: -; j_gene: TRBJ2-5; abundance: -; CDR3aa: CASSLTLPGGGGETQYF; CDR3nt: TGTGCCAGCAGCTTAACCCTGCCCGGAGGGGGAGGAGAGACCCAGTACTTC
v_gene: TRBV7-6; d_gene: -; j_gene: TRBJ2-3; abundance: few; CDR3aa: CASSLFGGRTDTQYF; CDR3nt: TGTGCCAGCAGCTTATTCGGGGGTAGAACAGATACGCAGTATTTT